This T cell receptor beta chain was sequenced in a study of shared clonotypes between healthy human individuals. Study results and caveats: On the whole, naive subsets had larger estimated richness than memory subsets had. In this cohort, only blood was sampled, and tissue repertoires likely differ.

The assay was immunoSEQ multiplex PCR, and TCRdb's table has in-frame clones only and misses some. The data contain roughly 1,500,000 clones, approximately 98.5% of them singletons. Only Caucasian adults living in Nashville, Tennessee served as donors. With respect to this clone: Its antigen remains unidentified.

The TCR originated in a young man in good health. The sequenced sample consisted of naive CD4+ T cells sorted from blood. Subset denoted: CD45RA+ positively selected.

The CDR3 DNA reads TGTGCCAGCAGCCGGGACAGGGCTGGAAACACCATATATTTT. This sequence encodes CASSRDRAGNTIYF. The rearrangement joins TRBV11-2 to TRBJ1-3; 9 nucleotides agree with TRBD1. CDR1 is SGHAT, CDR2 FQNNGV, per germline. J was trimmed by 2 bases and V by 5 bases; bases with no gene match: 1. CDR3 length: 14 amino acids. The complete variable domain, with remaining parts taken from reference TRBV11-2 and TRBJ1-3, reads EAGVAQSPRYKIIEKRQSVAFWCNPISGHATLYWYQQILGQGPKLLIQFQNNGVVDDSQLPKDRFSAERLKGVDSTLKIQPAKLEDSAVYLCASSRDRAGNTIYFGEGSWLTVV.